Listed below are T cell receptor beta chains from one sample, sequenced in a study of T cell clonotyping in hematopoietic cell transplantation. Repertoires were generated with immunoSEQ multiplex PCR, while TCRdb's copy carries only in-frame clones and drops some. The repertoire consists of approximately 70,000 clones, with around 94% occurring once and the leading ten covering 1.6%. What was sequenced was peripheral blood mononuclear cells. The receptors here all came from a man in his fifties or sixties in good health. Some clones in this sample may be carry-over from other donors' samples. Each CDR3 is given with its conserved first and last residue. The D gene is left open where the match is weak. Not every row has a clone size; where given, it reads once, few, many or a size class.

J gene: TRBJ1-3
V gene: TRBV6-9
D gene: -
clone size: -
CDR3 protein: CASSSKVGGNTIYF
CDR3 DNA: TGTGCCAGCAGTTCCAAAGTGGGAGGAAACACCATATATTTT

J gene: TRBJ2-1
V gene: TRBV28
D gene: -
clone size: -
CDR3 protein: CASSYNEQFF
CDR3 DNA: TGTGCCAGCAGTTACAATGAGCAGTTCTTC

J gene: TRBJ2-1
V gene: TRBV7-6
D gene: TRBD2
clone size: -
CDR3 protein: CASSLTSGVSYNEQFF
CDR3 DNA: TGTGCCAGCAGCTTAACTAGCGGGGTCTCCTACAATGAGCAGTTCTTC

J gene: TRBJ2-1
V gene: TRBV6-5
D gene: TRBD2
clone size: once
CDR3 protein: CASSSPTSGRAHEQFF
CDR3 DNA: TGTGCCAGCAGTTCCCCGACTAGCGGGAGGGCCCATGAGCAGTTCTTC

J gene: TRBJ2-1
V gene: TRBV6-5
D gene: TRBD2
clone size: -
CDR3 protein: CASSPTSGRSNEQFF
CDR3 DNA: TGTGCCAGCAGCCCTACTAGCGGGAGGAGCAATGAGCAGTTCTTC

J gene: TRBJ2-3
V gene: TRBV7-9
D gene: -
clone size: -
CDR3 protein: CASRVGIDTQYF
CDR3 DNA: TGTGCCAGCAGAGTCGGCATAGATACGCAGTATTTT

J gene: TRBJ1-1
V gene: TRBV5-1
D gene: TRBD1
clone size: -
CDR3 protein: CASTPQDRLNTEAFF
CDR3 DNA: TGCGCCAGCACCCCACAGGACAGGCTGAACACTGAAGCTTTCTTT

J gene: TRBJ2-1
V gene: TRBV19
D gene: -
clone size: few
CDR3 protein: CASSIRGVWNEQFF
CDR3 DNA: TGTGCCAGTAGTATCCGGGGAGTCTGGAATGAGCAGTTCTTC

J gene: TRBJ1-1
V gene: TRBV7-6
D gene: -
clone size: -
CDR3 protein: CASSFGPNTEAFF
CDR3 DNA: TGTGCCAGCAGCTTCGGGCCGAACACTGAAGCTTTCTTT

J gene: TRBJ2-7
V gene: TRBV5-4
D gene: -
clone size: -
CDR3 protein: CASSSSDEAYEQYF
CDR3 DNA: TGTGCCAGCAGCTCGTCGGATGAAGCCTACGAGCAGTACTTC